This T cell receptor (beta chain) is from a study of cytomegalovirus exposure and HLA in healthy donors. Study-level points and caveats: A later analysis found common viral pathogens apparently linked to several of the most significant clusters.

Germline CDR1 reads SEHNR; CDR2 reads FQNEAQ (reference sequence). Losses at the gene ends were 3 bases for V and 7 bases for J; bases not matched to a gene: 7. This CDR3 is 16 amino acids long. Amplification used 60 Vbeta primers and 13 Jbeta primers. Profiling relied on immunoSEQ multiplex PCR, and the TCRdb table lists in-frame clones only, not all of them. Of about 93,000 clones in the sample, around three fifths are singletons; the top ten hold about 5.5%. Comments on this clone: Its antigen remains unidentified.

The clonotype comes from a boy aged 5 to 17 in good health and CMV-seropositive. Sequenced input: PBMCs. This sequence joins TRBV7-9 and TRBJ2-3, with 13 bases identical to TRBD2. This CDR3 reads CASSFGLAGVPNTQYF. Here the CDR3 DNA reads TGTGCCAGCAGCTTTGGACTAGCGGGGGTCCCCAATACGCAGTATTTT.